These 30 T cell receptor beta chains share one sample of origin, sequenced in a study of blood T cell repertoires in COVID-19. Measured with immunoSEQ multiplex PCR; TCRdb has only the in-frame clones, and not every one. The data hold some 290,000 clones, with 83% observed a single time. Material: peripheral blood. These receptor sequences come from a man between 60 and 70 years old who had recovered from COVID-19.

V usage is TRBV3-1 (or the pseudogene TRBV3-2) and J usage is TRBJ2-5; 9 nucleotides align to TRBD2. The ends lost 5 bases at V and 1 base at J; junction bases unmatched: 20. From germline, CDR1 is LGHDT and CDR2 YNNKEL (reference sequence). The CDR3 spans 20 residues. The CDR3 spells CASSFLPPTGREGPQETQYF. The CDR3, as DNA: TGTGCCAGCAGCTTCCTTCCCCCGACGGGGCGGGAGGGTCCCCAAGAGACCCAGTACTTC.

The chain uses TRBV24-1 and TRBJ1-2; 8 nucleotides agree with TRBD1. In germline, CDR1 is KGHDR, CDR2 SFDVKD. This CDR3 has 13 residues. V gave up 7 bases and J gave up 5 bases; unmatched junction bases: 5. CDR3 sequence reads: CATRTGVRYGYTF. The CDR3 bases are TGTGCCACCAGGACAGGGGTCCGTTATGGCTACACCTTC.

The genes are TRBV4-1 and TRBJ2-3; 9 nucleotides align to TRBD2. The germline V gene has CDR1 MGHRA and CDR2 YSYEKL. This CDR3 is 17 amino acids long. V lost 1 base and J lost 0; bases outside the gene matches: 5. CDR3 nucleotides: TGCGCCAGCAGCCAAGCCGGACTAGCGTCTAGCACAGATACGCAGTATTTT. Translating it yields CASSQAGLASSTDTQYF.

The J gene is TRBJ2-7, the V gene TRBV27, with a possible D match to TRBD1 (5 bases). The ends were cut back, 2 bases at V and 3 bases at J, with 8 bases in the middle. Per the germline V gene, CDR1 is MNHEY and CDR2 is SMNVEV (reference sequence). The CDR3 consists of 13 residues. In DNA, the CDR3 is TGTGCCAGCAGTTTAGCAGGGCGCTACGAGCAGTACTTC. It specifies CASSLAGRYEQYF.

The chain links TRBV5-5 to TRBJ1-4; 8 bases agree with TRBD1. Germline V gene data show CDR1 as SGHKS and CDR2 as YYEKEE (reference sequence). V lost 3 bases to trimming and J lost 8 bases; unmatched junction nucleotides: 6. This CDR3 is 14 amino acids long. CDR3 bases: TGTGCCAGCAGCTCTGGACAGGGTATGGAAAAACTGTTTTTT. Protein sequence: CASSSGQGMEKLFF.

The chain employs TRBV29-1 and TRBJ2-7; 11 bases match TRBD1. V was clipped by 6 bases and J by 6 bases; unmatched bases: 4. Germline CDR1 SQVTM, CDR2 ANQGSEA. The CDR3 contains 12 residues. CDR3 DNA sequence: TGCAGCGTCGGACAGGGGGCGGGCGAGCAGTACTTC. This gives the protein CSVGQGAGEQYF.

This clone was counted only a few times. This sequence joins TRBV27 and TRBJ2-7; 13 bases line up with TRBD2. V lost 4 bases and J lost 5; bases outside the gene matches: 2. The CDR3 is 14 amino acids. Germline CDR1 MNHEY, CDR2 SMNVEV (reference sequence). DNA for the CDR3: TGTGCCAGCAGTTACGGACTAGCGGGAGACGAGCAGTACTTC. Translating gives CASSYGLAGDEQYF.

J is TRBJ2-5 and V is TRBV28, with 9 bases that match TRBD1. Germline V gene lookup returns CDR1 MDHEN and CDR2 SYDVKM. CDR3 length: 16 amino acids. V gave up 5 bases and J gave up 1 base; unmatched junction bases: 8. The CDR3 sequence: CASSRTGGWGQETQYF. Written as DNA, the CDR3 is TGTGCCAGCAGTAGAACAGGGGGCTGGGGCCAAGAGACCCAGTACTTC.

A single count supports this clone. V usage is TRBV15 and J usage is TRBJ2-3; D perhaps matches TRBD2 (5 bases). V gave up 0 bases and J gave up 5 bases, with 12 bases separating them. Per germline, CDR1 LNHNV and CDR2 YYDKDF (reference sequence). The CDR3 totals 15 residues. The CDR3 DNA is TGTGCCACCAGCAGAGACGAGGGTGACCGAGATACGCAGTATTTT. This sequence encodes CATSRDEGDRDTQYF.

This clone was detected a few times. CDR3 loop: CASSGFTEAFF. Here the CDR3 DNA reads TGTGCCAGTTCGGGGTTCACTGAAGCTTTCTTT. The gene calls are TRBV27 and TRBJ1-1; D remains ambiguous. In germline, CDR1 is MNHEY, CDR2 SMNVEV (reference sequence). V dropped 9 bases and J dropped 4 bases, with 9 bases sitting between them. This CDR3 is 11 amino acids long.

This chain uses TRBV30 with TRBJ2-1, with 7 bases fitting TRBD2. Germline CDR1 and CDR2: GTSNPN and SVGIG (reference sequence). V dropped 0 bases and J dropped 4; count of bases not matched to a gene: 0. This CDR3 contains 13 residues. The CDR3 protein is CAWSVGGYNEQFF. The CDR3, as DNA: TGTGCCTGGAGTGTGGGGGGGTACAATGAGCAGTTCTTC.

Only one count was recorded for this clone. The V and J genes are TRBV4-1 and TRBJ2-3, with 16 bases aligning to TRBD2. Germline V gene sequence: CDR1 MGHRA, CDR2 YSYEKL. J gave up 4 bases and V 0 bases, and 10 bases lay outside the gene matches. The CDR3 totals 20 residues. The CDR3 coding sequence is TGCGCCAGCAGCCAAGACGGGGGACTAGCGGGAGGGAGCGTGGCAGATACGCAGTATTTT. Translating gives CASSQDGGLAGGSVADTQYF.

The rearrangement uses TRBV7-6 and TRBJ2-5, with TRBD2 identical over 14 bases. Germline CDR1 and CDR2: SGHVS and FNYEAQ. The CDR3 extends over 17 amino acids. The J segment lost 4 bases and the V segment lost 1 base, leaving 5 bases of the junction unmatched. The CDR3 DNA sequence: TGTGCCAGCAGCTTAGGACTAGCGGGAGGGCCAGGAGAGACCCAGTACTTC. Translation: CASSLGLAGGPGETQYF.

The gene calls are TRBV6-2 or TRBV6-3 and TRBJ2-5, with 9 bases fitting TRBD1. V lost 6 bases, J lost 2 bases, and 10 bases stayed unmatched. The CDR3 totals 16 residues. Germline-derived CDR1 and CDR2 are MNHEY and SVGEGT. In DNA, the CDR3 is TGTGCCAGCAGCAAGGGACAGGGTTTTGGGCAAGAGACCCAGTACTTC. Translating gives CASSKGQGFGQETQYF.

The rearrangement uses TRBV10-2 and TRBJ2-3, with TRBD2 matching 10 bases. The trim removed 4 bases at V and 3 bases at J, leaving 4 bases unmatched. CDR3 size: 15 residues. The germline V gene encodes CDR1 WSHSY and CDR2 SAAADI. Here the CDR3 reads CASSGPSGGTDTQYF. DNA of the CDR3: TGCGCCAGCAGTGGGCCTAGCGGGGGAACAGATACGCAGTATTTT.

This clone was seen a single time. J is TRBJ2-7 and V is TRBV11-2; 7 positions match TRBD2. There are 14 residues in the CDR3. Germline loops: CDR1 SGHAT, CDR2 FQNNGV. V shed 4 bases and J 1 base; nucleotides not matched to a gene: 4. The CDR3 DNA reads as TGTGCCAGCAGCTCCGTCGGGAGGTCCTACGAGCAGTACTTC. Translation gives CASSSVGRSYEQYF.

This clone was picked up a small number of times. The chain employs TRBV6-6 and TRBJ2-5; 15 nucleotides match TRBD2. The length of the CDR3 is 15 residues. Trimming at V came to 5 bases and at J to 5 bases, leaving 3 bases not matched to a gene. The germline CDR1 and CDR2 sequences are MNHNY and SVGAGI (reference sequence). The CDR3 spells CASSGLAGGQETQYF. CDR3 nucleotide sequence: TGTGCCAGCAGTGGACTAGCGGGAGGGCAGGAGACCCAGTACTTC.

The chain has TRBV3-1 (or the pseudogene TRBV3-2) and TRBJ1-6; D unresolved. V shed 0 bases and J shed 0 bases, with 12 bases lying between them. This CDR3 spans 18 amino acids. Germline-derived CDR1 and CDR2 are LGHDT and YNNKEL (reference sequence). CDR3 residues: CASSQESGVSSYNSPLHF. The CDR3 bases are TGTGCCAGCAGCCAAGAGTCCGGGGTTAGCTCCTATAATTCACCCCTCCACTTT.

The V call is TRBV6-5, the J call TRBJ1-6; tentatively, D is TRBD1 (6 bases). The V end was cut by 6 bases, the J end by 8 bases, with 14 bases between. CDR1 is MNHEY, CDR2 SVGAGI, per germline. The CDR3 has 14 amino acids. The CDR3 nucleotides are TGTGCCAGCAGAATGGACAGTTCGGATTCACCCCTCCACTTT. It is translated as CASRMDSSDSPLHF.

The CDR3 DNA reads TGTGCCTGGAGTCCCGGGACTAGCGGGAGGCCAACCTACGAGCAGTACTTC. As protein: CAWSPGTSGRPTYEQYF. The J gene is TRBJ2-7, the V gene TRBV30; 15 positions agree with TRBD2. The germline CDR1 and CDR2 sequences are GTSNPN and SVGIG (reference sequence). Trimming at V came to 2 bases and at J to 2 bases, leaving 7 bases not matched to a gene. The CDR3 runs to 17 residues.

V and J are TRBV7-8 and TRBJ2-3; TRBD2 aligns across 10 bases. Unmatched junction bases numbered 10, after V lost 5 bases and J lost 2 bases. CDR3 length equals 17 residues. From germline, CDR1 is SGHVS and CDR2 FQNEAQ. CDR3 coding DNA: TGTGCCAGCAGCCCTTTTCTAGCGGGGGCCCCCACAGATACGCAGTATTTT. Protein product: CASSPFLAGAPTDTQYF.

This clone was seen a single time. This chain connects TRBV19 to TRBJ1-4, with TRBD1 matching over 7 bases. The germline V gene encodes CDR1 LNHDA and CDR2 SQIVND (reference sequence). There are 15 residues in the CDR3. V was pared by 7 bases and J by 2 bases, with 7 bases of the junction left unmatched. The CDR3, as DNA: TGTGCCAGTAAGCCCCCGGGACAGACTAATGAAAAACTGTTTTTT. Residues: CASKPPGQTNEKLFF.

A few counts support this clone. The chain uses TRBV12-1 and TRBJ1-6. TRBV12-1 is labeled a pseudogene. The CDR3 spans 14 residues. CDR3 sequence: CASSLCFEGSPLHF. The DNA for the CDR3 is TGTGCCAGCAGCTTATGTTTTGAGGGCTCACCCCTCCACTTT.

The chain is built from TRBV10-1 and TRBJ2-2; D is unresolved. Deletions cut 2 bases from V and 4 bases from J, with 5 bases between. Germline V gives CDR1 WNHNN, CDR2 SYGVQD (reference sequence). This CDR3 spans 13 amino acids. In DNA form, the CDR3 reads TGCGCCAGCAGTGAGGGCCTCACCGGGGAGCTGTTTTTT. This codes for CASSEGLTGELFF.

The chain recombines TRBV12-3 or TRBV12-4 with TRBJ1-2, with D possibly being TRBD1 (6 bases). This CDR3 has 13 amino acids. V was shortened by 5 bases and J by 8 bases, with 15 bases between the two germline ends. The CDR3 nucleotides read TGTGCCAGCAGTACCTACACAGGGACCGGCTACACCTTC. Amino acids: CASSTYTGTGYTF.

DNA for the CDR3: TGTGCCAGCAGCTTGGGGGCTCAGAATTCACCCCTCCACTTT. As protein: CASSLGAQNSPLHF. The chain recombines TRBV7-3 with TRBJ1-6, with D perhaps TRBD1 (6 bases). The germline CDR1 and CDR2 sequences are SGHTA and FQGTGA. Trimming stripped 3 bases from V and 7 bases from J, with 10 bases between. CDR3 size: 14 residues. The whole variable domain, remainder taken from reference TRBV7-3 and TRBJ1-6, is GAGVSQTPSNKVTEKGKYVELRCDPISGHTALYWYRQSLGQGPEFLIYFQGTGAADDSGLPNDRFFAVRPEGSVSTLKIQRTERGDSAVYLCASSLGAQNSPLHFGNGTRLTVT.

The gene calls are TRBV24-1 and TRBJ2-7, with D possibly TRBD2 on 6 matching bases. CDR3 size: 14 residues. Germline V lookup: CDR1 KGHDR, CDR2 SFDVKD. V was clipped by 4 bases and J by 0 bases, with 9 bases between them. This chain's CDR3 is CATSEGGTSYEQYF. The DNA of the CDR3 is TGTGCCACCAGTGAAGGAGGGACCTCCTACGAGCAGTACTTC.

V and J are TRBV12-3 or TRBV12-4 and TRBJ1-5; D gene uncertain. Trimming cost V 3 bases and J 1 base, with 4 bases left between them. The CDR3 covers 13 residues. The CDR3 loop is CASSFSSNQPQHF. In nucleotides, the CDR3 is TGTGCCAGCAGTTTTTCGAGCAATCAGCCCCAGCATTTT.

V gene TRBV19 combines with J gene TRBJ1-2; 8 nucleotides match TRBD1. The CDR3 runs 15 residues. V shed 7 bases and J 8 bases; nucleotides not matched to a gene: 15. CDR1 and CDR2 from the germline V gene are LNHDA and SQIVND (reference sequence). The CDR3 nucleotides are TGTGCCAGTACCCCTGACGGGCAGGGGGCGTACGGCTACACCTTC. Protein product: CASTPDGQGAYGYTF.

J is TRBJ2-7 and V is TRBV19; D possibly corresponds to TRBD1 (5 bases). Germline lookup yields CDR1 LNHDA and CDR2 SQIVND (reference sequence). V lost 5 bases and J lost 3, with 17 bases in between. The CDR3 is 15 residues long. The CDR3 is CASSPEAQGHYEQYF. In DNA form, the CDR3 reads TGTGCCAGTAGTCCTGAGGCCCAGGGTCACTACGAGCAGTACTTC.